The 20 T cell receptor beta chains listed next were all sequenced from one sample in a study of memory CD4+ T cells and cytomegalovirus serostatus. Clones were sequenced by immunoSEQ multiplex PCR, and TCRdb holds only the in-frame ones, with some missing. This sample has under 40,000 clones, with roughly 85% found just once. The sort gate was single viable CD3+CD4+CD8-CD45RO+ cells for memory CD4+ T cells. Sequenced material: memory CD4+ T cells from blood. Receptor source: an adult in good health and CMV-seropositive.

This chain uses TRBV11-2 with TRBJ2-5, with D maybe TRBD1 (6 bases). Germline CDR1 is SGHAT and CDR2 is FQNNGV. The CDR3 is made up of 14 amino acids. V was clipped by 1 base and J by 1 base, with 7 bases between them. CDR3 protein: CASSLGDIQETQYF. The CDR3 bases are TGTGCCAGCAGCTTAGGGGACATCCAAGAGACCCAGTACTTC. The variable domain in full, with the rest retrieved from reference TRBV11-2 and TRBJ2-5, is EAGVAQSPRYKIIEKRQSVAFWCNPISGHATLYWYQQILGQGPKLLIQFQNNGVVDDSQLPKDRFSAERLKGVDSTLKIQPAKLEDSAVYLCASSLGDIQETQYFGPGTRLLVL.

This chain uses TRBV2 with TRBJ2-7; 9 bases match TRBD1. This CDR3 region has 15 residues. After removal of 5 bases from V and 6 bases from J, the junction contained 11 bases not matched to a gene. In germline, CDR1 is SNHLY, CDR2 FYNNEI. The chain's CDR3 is CASSQGQGGRGEQYF. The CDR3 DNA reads TGTGCCAGCAGTCAGGGACAGGGAGGAAGGGGCGAGCAGTACTTC. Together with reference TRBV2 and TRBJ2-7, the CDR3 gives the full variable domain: EPEVTQTPSHQVTQMGQEVILRCVPISNHLYFYWYRQILGQKVEFLVSFYNNEISEKSEIFDDQFSVERPDGSNFTLKIRSTKLEDSAMYFCASSQGQGGRGEQYFGPGTRLTVT.

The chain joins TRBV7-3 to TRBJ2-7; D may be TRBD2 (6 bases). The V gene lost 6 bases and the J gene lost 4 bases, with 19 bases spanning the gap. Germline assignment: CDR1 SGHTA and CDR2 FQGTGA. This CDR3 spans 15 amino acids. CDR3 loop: CASSPRGGSFYEQYF. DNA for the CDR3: TGTGCCAGCAGTCCTCGGGGAGGTAGCTTTTACGAGCAGTACTTC.

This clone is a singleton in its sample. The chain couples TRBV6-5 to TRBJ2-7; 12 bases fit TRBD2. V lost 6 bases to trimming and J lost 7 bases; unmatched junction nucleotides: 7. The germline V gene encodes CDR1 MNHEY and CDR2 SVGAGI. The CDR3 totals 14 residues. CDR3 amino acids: CASSPLAGGGEQYF. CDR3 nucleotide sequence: TGTGCCAGCAGCCCGCTAGCGGGAGGGGGAGAGCAGTACTTC.

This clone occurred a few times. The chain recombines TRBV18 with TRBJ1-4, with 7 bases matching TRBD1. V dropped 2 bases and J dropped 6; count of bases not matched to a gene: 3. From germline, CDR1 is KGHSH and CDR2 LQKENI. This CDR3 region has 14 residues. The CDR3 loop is CASSPNTGDEKLFF. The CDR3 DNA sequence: TGTGCCAGCTCACCAAACACAGGGGATGAAAAACTGTTTTTT.

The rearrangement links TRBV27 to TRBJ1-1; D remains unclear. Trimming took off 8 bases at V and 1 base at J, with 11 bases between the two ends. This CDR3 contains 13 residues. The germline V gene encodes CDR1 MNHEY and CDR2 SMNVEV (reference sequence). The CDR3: CASYTNKNTEAFF. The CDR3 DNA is TGTGCCAGCTATACGAATAAGAACACTGAAGCTTTCTTT.

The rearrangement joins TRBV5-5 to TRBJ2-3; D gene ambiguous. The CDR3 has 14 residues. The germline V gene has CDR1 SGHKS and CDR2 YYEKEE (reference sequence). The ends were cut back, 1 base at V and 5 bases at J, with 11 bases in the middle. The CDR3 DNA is TGTGCCAGCAGCTTGTTAGCCTTTGGAGATACGCAGTATTTT. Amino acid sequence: CASSLLAFGDTQYF.

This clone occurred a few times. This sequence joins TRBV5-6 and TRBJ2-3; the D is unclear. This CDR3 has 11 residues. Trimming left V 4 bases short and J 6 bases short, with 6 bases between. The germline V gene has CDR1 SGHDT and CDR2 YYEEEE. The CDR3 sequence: CASSRADTQYF. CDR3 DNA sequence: TGTGCCAGCAGCCGCGCGGATACGCAGTATTTT. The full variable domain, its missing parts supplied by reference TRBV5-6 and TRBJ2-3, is DAGVTQSPTHLIKTRGQQVTLRCSPKSGHDTVSWYQQALGQGPQFIFQYYEEEERQRGNFPDRFSGHQFPNYSSELNVNALLLGDSALYLCASSRADTQYFGPGTRLTVL.

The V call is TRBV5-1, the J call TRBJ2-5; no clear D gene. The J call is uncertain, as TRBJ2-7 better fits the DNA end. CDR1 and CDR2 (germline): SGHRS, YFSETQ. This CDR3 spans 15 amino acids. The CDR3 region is CASSLEGRSSYEQYF. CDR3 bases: TGCGCCAGCAGCTTGGAGGGAAGGAGCTCCTACGAGCAGTACTTC.

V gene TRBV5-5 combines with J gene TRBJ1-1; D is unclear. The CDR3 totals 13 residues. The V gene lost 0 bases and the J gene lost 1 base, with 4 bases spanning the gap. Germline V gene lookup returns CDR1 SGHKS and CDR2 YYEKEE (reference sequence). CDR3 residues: CASSLAQNTEAFF. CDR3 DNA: TGTGCCAGCAGCTTGGCTCAGAACACTGAAGCTTTCTTT.

CDR3 sequence: CASNLTRSHEQYF. The CDR3 DNA reads TGTGCCAGCAACCTCACTAGAAGTCACGAGCAGTACTTC. The chain joins TRBV5-5 to TRBJ2-7, with TRBD2 as a possible D gene (5 bases). V lost 6 bases, J lost 5 bases, and 15 bases lay in between. Per germline, CDR1 SGHKS and CDR2 YYEKEE (reference sequence). This CDR3 comprises 13 residues.

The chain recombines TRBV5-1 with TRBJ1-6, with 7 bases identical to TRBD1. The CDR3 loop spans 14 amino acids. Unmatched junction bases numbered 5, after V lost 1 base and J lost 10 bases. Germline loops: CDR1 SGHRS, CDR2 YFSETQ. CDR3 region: CASSLIQGGSPLHF. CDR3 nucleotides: TGCGCCAGCAGCTTGATTCAGGGGGGATCACCCCTCCACTTT.

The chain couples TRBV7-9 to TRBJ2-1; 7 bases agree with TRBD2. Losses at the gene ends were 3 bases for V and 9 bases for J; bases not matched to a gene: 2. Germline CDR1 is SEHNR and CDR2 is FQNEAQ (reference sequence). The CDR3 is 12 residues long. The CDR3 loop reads CASSFLAVEQFF. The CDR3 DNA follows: TGTGCCAGCAGCTTTCTAGCGGTTGAGCAGTTCTTC.

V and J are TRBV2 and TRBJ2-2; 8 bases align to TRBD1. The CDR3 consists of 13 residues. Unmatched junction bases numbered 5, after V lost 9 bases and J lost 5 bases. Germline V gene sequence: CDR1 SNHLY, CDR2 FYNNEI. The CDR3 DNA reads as TGTGCCAGTTCCAGGGGGCCGACCGGGGAGCTGTTTTTT. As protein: CASSRGPTGELFF.

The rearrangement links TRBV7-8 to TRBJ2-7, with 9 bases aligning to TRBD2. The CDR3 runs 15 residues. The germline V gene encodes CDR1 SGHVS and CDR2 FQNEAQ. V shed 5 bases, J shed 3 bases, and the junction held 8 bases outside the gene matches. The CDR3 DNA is TGTGCCAGCAGCCCCCGCGGGGGGGGCGGCTACGAGCAGTACTTC. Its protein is CASSPRGGGGYEQYF.

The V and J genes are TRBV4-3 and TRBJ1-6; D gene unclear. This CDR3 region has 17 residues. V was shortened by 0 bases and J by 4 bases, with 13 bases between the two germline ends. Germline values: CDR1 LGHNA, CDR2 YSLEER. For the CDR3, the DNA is TGCGCCAGCAGCCAAGATACGGCAGGCCAATATAATTCACCCCTCCACTTT. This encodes CASSQDTAGQYNSPLHF.

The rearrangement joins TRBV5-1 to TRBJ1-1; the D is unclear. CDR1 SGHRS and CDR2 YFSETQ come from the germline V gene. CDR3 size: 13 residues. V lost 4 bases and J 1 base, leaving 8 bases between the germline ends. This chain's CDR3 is CASSVGRNTEAFF. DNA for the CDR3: TGCGCCAGCAGCGTCGGTAGGAACACTGAAGCTTTCTTT.

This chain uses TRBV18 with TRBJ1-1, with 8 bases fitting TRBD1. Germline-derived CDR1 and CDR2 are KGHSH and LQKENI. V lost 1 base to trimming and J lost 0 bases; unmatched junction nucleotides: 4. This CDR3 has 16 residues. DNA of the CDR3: TGTGCCAGCTCACCACTTGGGACAGGCATGAACACTGAAGCTTTCTTT. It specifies CASSPLGTGMNTEAFF.

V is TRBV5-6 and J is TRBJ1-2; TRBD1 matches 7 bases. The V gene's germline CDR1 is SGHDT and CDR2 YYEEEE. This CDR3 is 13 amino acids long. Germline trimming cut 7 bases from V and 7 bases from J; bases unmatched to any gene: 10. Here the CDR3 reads CASSPTGLRGYTF. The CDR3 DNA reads TGTGCCAGCTCCCCGACAGGGTTGCGTGGCTACACCTTC.

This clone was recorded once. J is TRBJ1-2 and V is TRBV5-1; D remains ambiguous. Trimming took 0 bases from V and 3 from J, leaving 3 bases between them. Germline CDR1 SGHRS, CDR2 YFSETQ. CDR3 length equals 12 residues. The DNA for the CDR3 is TGCGCCAGCAGCTTGGAGGACTATGGCTACACCTTC. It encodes CASSLEDYGYTF. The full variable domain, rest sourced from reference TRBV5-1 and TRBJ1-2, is KAGVTQTPRYLIKTRGQQVTLSCSPISGHRSVSWYQQTPGQGLQFLFEYFSETQRNKGNFPGRFSGRQFSNSRSEMNVSTLELGDSALYLCASSLEDYGYTFGSGTRLTVV.